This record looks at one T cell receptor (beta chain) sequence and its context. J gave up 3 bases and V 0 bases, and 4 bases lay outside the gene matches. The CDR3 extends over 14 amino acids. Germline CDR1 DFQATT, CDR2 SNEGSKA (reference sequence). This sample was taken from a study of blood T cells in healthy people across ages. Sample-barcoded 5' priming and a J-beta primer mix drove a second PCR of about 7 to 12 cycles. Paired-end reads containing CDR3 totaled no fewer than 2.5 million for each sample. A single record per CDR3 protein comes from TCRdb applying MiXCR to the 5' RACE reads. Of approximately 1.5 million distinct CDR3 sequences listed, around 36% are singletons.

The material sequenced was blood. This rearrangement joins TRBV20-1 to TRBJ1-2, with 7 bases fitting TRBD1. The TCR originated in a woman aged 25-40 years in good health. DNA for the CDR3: TGCAGTGCTAGAGATAGGGGGCAGTACTATGGCTACACCTTC. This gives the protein CSARDRGQYYGYTF.